Detailed here is one T cell receptor (beta chain). The data stem from a study of blood T cell repertoires in COVID-19. Background on the study: Specimens from acute and convalescent COVID-19 originated in the United States, Italy and Spain. PBMCs, B-cell-depleted T cells, or T cells provided the cDNA or gDNA that made up the material.

The CDR3 is 16 residues long. Per germline, CDR1 MGHRA and CDR2 YSYEKL. V lost 1 base to trimming and J lost 1 base; unmatched junction nucleotides: 6. Profiling relied on immunoSEQ multiplex PCR, and the TCRdb table lists in-frame clones only, not all of them. The table lists about 100,000 clones, approximately 85% of them singletons. The V call is TRBV4-1, the J call TRBJ1-1, with TRBD1 matching over 7 bases. Sequenced material: peripheral blood. This sequence originates from a woman aged 60 to 75 with acute or convalescent COVID-19. The CDR3 DNA is TGCGCCAGCAGCCAAGGCCGGGACAGACCGAACACTGAAGCTTTCTTT. Translated, it gives CASSQGRDRPNTEAFF.